A selection of T cell receptor beta chains follows, all from one sample in a study of T cell responses to AZD1222 COVID-19 vaccine. Assay: immunoSEQ multiplex PCR; the TCRdb copy retains only in-frame clones and omits some. The sample lists 150,000 to 200,000 clones, 70% to 90% seen once, with roughly 6% in the top ten. The sequencing here drew on peripheral blood, taken on day 0 of AZD1222 vaccination. The receptors originated from an adult in good health. Each CDR3 is given with its conserved first and last residue. D genes are given only for firm matches. Clone size is not always given. Where it is, it says once, few, many or a class for expanded clones.

d_call: .
clone_size: .
j_call: TRBJ1-4
v_call: TRBV30
cdr3_nt: TGTGCTACCACCGGGACTTCTGCAACTAATGAAAAACTGTTTTTT
cdr3_aa: CATTGTSATNEKLFF

d_call: .
clone_size: .
j_call: TRBJ1-3
v_call: TRBV19
cdr3_nt: TGTGCCAGTACAGCTGGAAACACCATATATTTT
cdr3_aa: CASTAGNTIYF

d_call: .
clone_size: .
j_call: TRBJ1-5
v_call: TRBV19
cdr3_nt: TGTGCCAGTAGTCAAACAGGGAATCAGCCCCAGCATTTT
cdr3_aa: CASSQTGNQPQHF

d_call: .
clone_size: .
j_call: TRBJ2-7
v_call: TRBV19
cdr3_nt: TGTGCCAGTACCCATAGGGCAGGGGATTCCTACGAGCAGTACTTC
cdr3_aa: CASTHRAGDSYEQYF

d_call: TRBD2
clone_size: .
j_call: TRBJ2-3
v_call: TRBV7-2
cdr3_nt: TGTGCCAGCAGCTCACCAGGACTAGCGGGAGGGGTATGGGATACGCAGTATTTT
cdr3_aa: CASSSPGLAGGVWDTQYF

d_call: .
clone_size: .
j_call: TRBJ1-2
v_call: TRBV3-1/TRBV3-2
cdr3_nt: TGTGCCAGCAGCCCCTCTACAGGGAACTATGGCTACACCTTC
cdr3_aa: CASSPSTGNYGYTF

d_call: .
clone_size: once
j_call: TRBJ2-3
v_call: TRBV9
cdr3_nt: TGTGCCAGCAGCGTTGGGGGACACACAGATACGCAGTATTTT
cdr3_aa: CASSVGGHTDTQYF

d_call: TRBD1
clone_size: few
j_call: TRBJ2-1
v_call: TRBV6-1
cdr3_nt: TGTGCCAGCAGTGAACTGGACAGGGGGTCGTACAATGAGCAGTTCTTC
cdr3_aa: CASSELDRGSYNEQFF

d_call: .
clone_size: .
j_call: TRBJ1-1
v_call: TRBV7-9
cdr3_nt: TGTGCCAGCAGCTTAGCGGTTGCTGAAGCTTTCTTT
cdr3_aa: CASSLAVAEAFF

d_call: .
clone_size: .
j_call: TRBJ2-7
v_call: TRBV13
cdr3_nt: TGTGCCAGCAGTACTTCCCCGGGAGAGGTTACCTACGAGCAGTACTTC
cdr3_aa: CASSTSPGEVTYEQYF

d_call: .
clone_size: .
j_call: TRBJ2-7
v_call: TRBV10-3
cdr3_nt: TGTGCCATCAGTGAGTCGGGGTACGAGCAGTACTTC
cdr3_aa: CAISESGYEQYF

d_call: TRBD2
clone_size: .
j_call: TRBJ2-3
v_call: TRBV5-1
cdr3_nt: TGCGCCAGCAGCTTTAGCGGGGACACAGATACGCAGTATTTT
cdr3_aa: CASSFSGDTDTQYF

d_call: .
clone_size: .
j_call: TRBJ1-2
v_call: TRBV28
cdr3_nt: TGTGCCAGCAGTTTAGCGCAGTATGGCTACACCTTC
cdr3_aa: CASSLAQYGYTF

d_call: .
clone_size: few
j_call: TRBJ2-3
v_call: TRBV6-5
cdr3_nt: TGTGCCAGCAGTTTATCGCCTGGGTTCTTAACGCAGTATTTT
cdr3_aa: CASSLSPGFLTQYF

d_call: TRBD2
clone_size: .
j_call: TRBJ2-5
v_call: TRBV19
cdr3_nt: TGTGCCAGTAGTGTACTAGCGAGTGTGGAGACCCAGTACTTC
cdr3_aa: CASSVLASVETQYF

d_call: TRBD1
clone_size: once
j_call: TRBJ2-1
v_call: TRBV5-5
cdr3_nt: TGTGCCAGCAGCCGGACAGGGGGCACATACAATGAGCAGTTCTTC
cdr3_aa: CASSRTGGTYNEQFF

d_call: TRBD2
clone_size: .
j_call: TRBJ2-7
v_call: TRBV19
cdr3_nt: TGTGCCAGTAGGGGAGGAACTAGCGGGGATTACGAGCAGTACTTC
cdr3_aa: CASRGGTSGDYEQYF

d_call: .
clone_size: .
j_call: TRBJ1-5
v_call: TRBV28
cdr3_nt: TGTGCCAGCAGTTTAGTTACAGTGAACAATCAGCCCCAGCATTTT
cdr3_aa: CASSLVTVNNQPQHF

d_call: TRBD2
clone_size: .
j_call: TRBJ2-1
v_call: TRBV11-2
cdr3_nt: TGTGCCAGCAGCCCTGAGACTAGCGGGGTATACAATGAGCAGTTCTTC
cdr3_aa: CASSPETSGVYNEQFF

d_call: TRBD1
clone_size: few
j_call: TRBJ2-2
v_call: TRBV3-1/TRBV3-2
cdr3_nt: TGTGCCAGCAGCCCCCGGGACAGGGACACCGGGGAGCTGTTTTTT
cdr3_aa: CASSPRDRDTGELFF

d_call: TRBD1
clone_size: .
j_call: TRBJ1-1
v_call: TRBV18
cdr3_nt: TGTGCCAGCTCACCACGAGAACAGGGGAGCAGCACTGAAGCTTTCTTT
cdr3_aa: CASSPREQGSSTEAFF

d_call: TRBD2
clone_size: .
j_call: TRBJ2-3
v_call: TRBV9
cdr3_nt: TGTGCCAGCAGCGCCGACAATCCGGGACTAGCGGGTTCCACAGATACGCAGTATTTT
cdr3_aa: CASSADNPGLAGSTDTQYF

d_call: TRBD1
clone_size: .
j_call: TRBJ1-2
v_call: TRBV20-1
cdr3_nt: TGCAGTGCTAGTAGGACAGGGGACTATGGCTACACCTTC
cdr3_aa: CSASRTGDYGYTF

d_call: TRBD1
clone_size: once
j_call: TRBJ2-5
v_call: TRBV7-2
cdr3_nt: TGTGCCAGTCAGGGGGCGTCGAGAGAGACCCAGTACTTC
cdr3_aa: CASQGASRETQYF

d_call: .
clone_size: .
j_call: TRBJ1-2
v_call: TRBV15
cdr3_nt: TGTGCCACCAGCAGAGTACTCGAAAACTATGGCTACACCTTC
cdr3_aa: CATSRVLENYGYTF

d_call: TRBD2
clone_size: .
j_call: TRBJ2-7
v_call: TRBV6-6
cdr3_nt: TGTGCCAGTACGGGACTAGCGGGGGGAGGCGCCTACGAGCAGTACTTC
cdr3_aa: CASTGLAGGGAYEQYF

d_call: .
clone_size: .
j_call: TRBJ2-2
v_call: TRBV29-1
cdr3_nt: TGCAGCGTTGATGCCGTAGGGAACACCGGGGAGCTGTTTTTT
cdr3_aa: CSVDAVGNTGELFF

d_call: TRBD2
clone_size: .
j_call: TRBJ2-1
v_call: TRBV10-3
cdr3_nt: TGTGCCATCAGGACTAGCGGGAACTCCTACAATGAGCAGTTCTTC
cdr3_aa: CAIRTSGNSYNEQFF

d_call: .
clone_size: .
j_call: TRBJ1-1
v_call: TRBV28
cdr3_nt: TGTGCCAGCAGCTTAACTTGGTGGGGAAGGAACACTGAAGCTTTCTTT
cdr3_aa: CASSLTWWGRNTEAFF

d_call: .
clone_size: .
j_call: TRBJ2-3
v_call: TRBV7-2
cdr3_nt: TGTGCCAGCAGCTTATACACAGATACGCAGTATTTT
cdr3_aa: CASSLYTDTQYF

d_call: TRBD2
clone_size: once
j_call: TRBJ2-7
v_call: TRBV6-5
cdr3_nt: TGTGCCAGCAGTTACGATAGCGGGGGGGCGGTCTACGAGCAGTACTTC
cdr3_aa: CASSYDSGGAVYEQYF

d_call: TRBD2
clone_size: .
j_call: TRBJ2-5
v_call: TRBV7-6
cdr3_nt: TGTGCCAGCAGCCAGAATAGCGGGAGCGGAAAGACCCAGTACTTC
cdr3_aa: CASSQNSGSGKTQYF

d_call: .
clone_size: .
j_call: TRBJ2-7
v_call: TRBV5-6
cdr3_nt: TGTGCCAGCAGCTTGATCCATGGACAGAGACTCTACGAGCAGTACTTC
cdr3_aa: CASSLIHGQRLYEQYF

d_call: TRBD1
clone_size: .
j_call: TRBJ1-5
v_call: TRBV7-9
cdr3_nt: TGTGCCAGCAGCTACGACAGGGCCAAACATAGCAATCAGCCCCAGCATTTT
cdr3_aa: CASSYDRAKHSNQPQHF

d_call: TRBD1
clone_size: .
j_call: TRBJ1-2
v_call: TRBV30
cdr3_nt: TGTGCCTGGAGCAACAGGGGTGGAAACTATGGCTACACCTTC
cdr3_aa: CAWSNRGGNYGYTF

d_call: .
clone_size: once
j_call: TRBJ2-5
v_call: TRBV7-3
cdr3_nt: TGTGCCAGCAGCCCGGCCGGGGAGACCCAGTACTTC
cdr3_aa: CASSPAGETQYF

d_call: .
clone_size: few
j_call: TRBJ1-4
v_call: TRBV12-5
cdr3_nt: TGTGCTAGTGGCCACGGGACTGATCATGAAAAACTGTTTTTT
cdr3_aa: CASGHGTDHEKLFF

d_call: .
clone_size: few
j_call: TRBJ2-7
v_call: TRBV6-5
cdr3_nt: TGTGCCAGCCATTATGGGGCTCAAGGATCCTACGAGCAGTACTTC
cdr3_aa: CASHYGAQGSYEQYF

d_call: .
clone_size: once
j_call: TRBJ1-5
v_call: TRBV6-6
cdr3_nt: TGTGCCAGCAGAGCCGATTATAGCAATCAGCCCCAGCATTTT
cdr3_aa: CASRADYSNQPQHF

d_call: TRBD2
clone_size: few
j_call: TRBJ2-1
v_call: TRBV9
cdr3_nt: TGTGCCAGCAGCGTAGCGCCTAGCGGGTACAATGAGCAGTTCTTC
cdr3_aa: CASSVAPSGYNEQFF

d_call: .
clone_size: few
j_call: TRBJ2-3
v_call: TRBV7-2
cdr3_nt: TGTGCCAGCAGCTATCCCACAGATACGCAGTATTTT
cdr3_aa: CASSYPTDTQYF

d_call: TRBD2
clone_size: few
j_call: TRBJ2-4
v_call: TRBV28
cdr3_nt: TGTGCCAGCAACCCCCGTAGGGGACTAGCGGAAGCCAAAAACATTCAGTACTTC
cdr3_aa: CASNPRRGLAEAKNIQYF

d_call: TRBD2
clone_size: .
j_call: TRBJ2-5
v_call: TRBV4-1
cdr3_nt: TGCGCCAGCAGCCAAGAAAGGGTAGCGGGGGGGCCAGTGGAGACCCAGTACTTC
cdr3_aa: CASSQERVAGGPVETQYF

d_call: TRBD1
clone_size: .
j_call: TRBJ1-2
v_call: TRBV2
cdr3_nt: TGTGCCAGCAGTCCGCTGGGACAGATCTATGGCTACACCTTC
cdr3_aa: CASSPLGQIYGYTF

d_call: .
clone_size: .
j_call: TRBJ2-5
v_call: TRBV6-6
cdr3_nt: TGTGCCAGCAGTTACGTTGTCAGGGGCGTGGAGACCCAGTACTTC
cdr3_aa: CASSYVVRGVETQYF

d_call: .
clone_size: .
j_call: TRBJ2-5
v_call: TRBV4-2
cdr3_nt: TGTGCCAGCAGCCAAGGGGACCGGACTGACGGAGAGACCCAGTACTTC
cdr3_aa: CASSQGDRTDGETQYF

d_call: .
clone_size: .
j_call: TRBJ1-2
v_call: TRBV6-5
cdr3_nt: TGTGCCAGCAGTTACTCGACCCTAGGACAGGGCTACACCTTC
cdr3_aa: CASSYSTLGQGYTF

d_call: TRBD2
clone_size: .
j_call: TRBJ2-3
v_call: TRBV7-3
cdr3_nt: TGTGCCAGCAGCATGACTAGCGGGAGGGGCACAGATACGCAGTATTTT
cdr3_aa: CASSMTSGRGTDTQYF

d_call: TRBD2
clone_size: .
j_call: TRBJ2-3
v_call: TRBV7-2
cdr3_nt: TGTGCCAGCAGCGATAGCGGGAGCCTAACGCAGTATTTT
cdr3_aa: CASSDSGSLTQYF

d_call: TRBD2
clone_size: .
j_call: TRBJ2-3
v_call: TRBV27
cdr3_nt: TGTGCCACAGGGGACCGGGGGACTAGCTCCCTGAGGGCCACAGATACGCAGTATTTT
cdr3_aa: CATGDRGTSSLRATDTQYF

d_call: .
clone_size: .
j_call: TRBJ1-5
v_call: TRBV30
cdr3_nt: TGTGCCTGGAGTGCTGGGGGGCGCGACCGGCCCCAGCATTTT
cdr3_aa: CAWSAGGRDRPQHF

d_call: .
clone_size: .
j_call: TRBJ1-4
v_call: TRBV5-4
cdr3_nt: TGTGCCAGCAGCTCAAGGGCCGGGAATAATGAAAAACTGTTTTTT
cdr3_aa: CASSSRAGNNEKLFF